Detailed here is one T cell receptor (beta chain). This specimen belongs to a study of blood T cell repertoires in COVID-19. On the study more broadly: Specimens from acute and convalescent COVID-19 originated in the United States, Italy and Spain. PBMCs, B-cell-depleted T cells, or T cells provided the cDNA or gDNA that made up the material.

The table came from immunoSEQ multiplex PCR; TCRdb's copy has only in-frame clones and leaves some out. The sample contains roughly 60,000 clones, around 84% of which appear only once. The source material was peripheral blood. The source is a human donor with active COVID-19. The donor label of this sample is uncertain.

CDR3 amino acids: CASSIDWDSPQGYTF. CDR3 coding DNA: TGTGCCAGTAGTATAGACTGGGACAGTCCCCAGGGCTACACCTTC. The V call is TRBV19, the J call TRBJ1-2, with 7 bases identical to TRBD1. Germline CDR1 LNHDA, CDR2 SQIVND (reference sequence). The CDR3 length is 15 residues. V dropped 0 bases and J dropped 8; count of bases not matched to a gene: 9.